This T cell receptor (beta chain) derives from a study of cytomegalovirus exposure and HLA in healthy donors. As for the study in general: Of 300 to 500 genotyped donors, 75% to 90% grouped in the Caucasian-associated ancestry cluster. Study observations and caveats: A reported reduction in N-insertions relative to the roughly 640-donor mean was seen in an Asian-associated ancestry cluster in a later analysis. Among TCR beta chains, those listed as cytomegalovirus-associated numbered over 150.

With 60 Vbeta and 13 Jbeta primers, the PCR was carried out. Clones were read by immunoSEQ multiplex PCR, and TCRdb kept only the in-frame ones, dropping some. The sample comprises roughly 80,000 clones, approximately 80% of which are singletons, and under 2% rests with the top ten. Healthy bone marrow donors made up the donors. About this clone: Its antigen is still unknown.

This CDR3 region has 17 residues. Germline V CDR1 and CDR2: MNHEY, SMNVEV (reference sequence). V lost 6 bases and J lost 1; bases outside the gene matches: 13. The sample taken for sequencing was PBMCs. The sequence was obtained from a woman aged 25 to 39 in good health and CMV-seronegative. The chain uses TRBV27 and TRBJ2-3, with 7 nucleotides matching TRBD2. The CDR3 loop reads CASSLRLAVSGTDTQYF. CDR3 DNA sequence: TGTGCCAGCAGCTTAAGGCTAGCGGTGAGTGGCACAGATACGCAGTATTTT.